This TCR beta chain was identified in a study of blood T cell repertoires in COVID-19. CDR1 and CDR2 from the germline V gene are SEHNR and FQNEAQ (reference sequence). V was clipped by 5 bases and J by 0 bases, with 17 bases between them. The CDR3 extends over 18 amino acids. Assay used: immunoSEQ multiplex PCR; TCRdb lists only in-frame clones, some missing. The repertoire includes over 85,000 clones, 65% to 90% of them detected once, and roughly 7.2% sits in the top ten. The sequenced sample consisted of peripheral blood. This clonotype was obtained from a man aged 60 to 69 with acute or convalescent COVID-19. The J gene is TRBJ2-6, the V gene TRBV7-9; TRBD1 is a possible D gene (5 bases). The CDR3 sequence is CASSKQGSNFSGANVLTF. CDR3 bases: TGTGCCAGCAGCAAGCAGGGCTCCAACTTCTCTGGGGCCAACGTCCTGACTTTC.